This T cell receptor beta chain is from a study of blood T cell repertoires in COVID-19. Study-level information: The origin of the acute and convalescent COVID-19 samples was the United States, Italy and Spain. T cells, B-cell-depleted T cells, or PBMCs supplied cDNA or gDNA.

The CDR3 extends over 17 amino acids. The V end was cut by 5 bases, the J end by 9 bases, with 25 bases between. CDR1 and CDR2 (germline): KGHDR, SFDVKD. What the recovered Cohort 3 donors had was two negative PCRs, clearance, or symptom resolution. Per the authors' pipeline: Estimates of nucleated cell counts were drawn from the amplification of reference gene primers. Generated by immunoSEQ multiplex PCR, the TCRdb table keeps only in-frame clones and is missing some. Clone size and V and J calls were adopted from that table, with D and trimming inferred from the DNA. The table records some 250,000 clones, around 86% of them present only once.

J is TRBJ2-1 and V is TRBV24-1; D might be TRBD1 (7 bases). The receptor was derived from a man aged 18 to 29 who had recovered from COVID-19. Sample: PBMCs or T cells enriched from blood (not recorded which). The CDR3 protein is CATSGQGFAGRQGEQFF. Written as DNA, the CDR3 is TGTGCCACCAGTGGTCAGGGGTTCGCGGGAAGACAGGGTGAGCAGTTCTTC.